A selection of T cell receptor beta chains follows, all from one sample in a study of radiotherapy plus CTLA-4 blockade in lung cancer. Some clones are missing from TCRdb's copy, which holds only in-frame ones; the method was immunoSEQ multiplex PCR. In the table there are about 45,000 clones, around 76% of which are singletons. The material sequenced was peripheral blood, taken from a patient treated with radiotherapy plus ipilimumab. These receptor sequences come from a human donor with non-small cell lung cancer who had stable disease on radiotherapy plus ipilimumab. CDR3s include the opening cysteine and the closing phenylalanine or tryptophan.

v_call: TRBV7-9
cdr3_aa: CASSPPPRLALHEQFF

v_call: TRBV18
cdr3_aa: CASSPRDTQYF

v_call: TRBV5-1
cdr3_aa: CATRVQGANTEAFF

v_call: TRBV18
cdr3_aa: CASSLADNSPLHF

v_call: TRBV11-2
cdr3_aa: CASSPRQELWEQYF

v_call: TRBV18
cdr3_aa: CASSPRTPVDSPLHF

v_call: TRBV30
cdr3_aa: CAWLTGGGNSPLHF

v_call: TRBV7-2
cdr3_aa: CASSWVAGAQETQYF

v_call: TRBV11-2
cdr3_aa: CASSLAGGHSDTQYF

v_call: TRBV7-2
cdr3_aa: CASSLAGGALNEQFF

v_call: TRBV19
cdr3_aa: CASRSSGGRETQYF

v_call: TRBV9
cdr3_aa: CASSVGRGTRYNEQFF

v_call: TRBV5-6
cdr3_aa: CASSLAGASGGYTF

v_call: TRBV10-3
cdr3_aa: CAINSESTDTQYF

v_call: TRBV2
cdr3_aa: CASSEDWSYEQYF

v_call: TRBV10-3
cdr3_aa: CAISGLHGTQYF

v_call: TRBV7-2
cdr3_aa: CASSLWVSSPLHF

v_call: TRBV9
cdr3_aa: CASSVAGNTDTQYF

v_call: TRBV5-1
cdr3_aa: CASSLGGNLASDTQYF

v_call: TRBV15
cdr3_aa: CATSREGRGEKLFF

v_call: TRBV6-1
cdr3_aa: CASTEGPGPTDTQYF

v_call: TRBV5-1
cdr3_aa: CASSLQSSGEAFF

v_call: TRBV11-3
cdr3_aa: CASSLEVNTGELFF

v_call: TRBV5-1
cdr3_aa: CASSRQVSNTGELFF

v_call: TRBV30
cdr3_aa: CACATDSLPSDEQFF

v_call: TRBV11-2
cdr3_aa: CASSLSGRYNEQFF